The clone carrying this T cell receptor beta chain was seen a handful of times. Its antigen is currently unknown. The germline V gene has CDR1 SGHNT and CDR2 YYREEE (reference sequence). V was clipped by 2 bases and J by 5 bases, with 16 bases between them. The CDR3 extends over 15 amino acids. The data derive from a study of identical twins. Study conclusions and caveats: Rather than following the same donors, the conclusions depended on cross-sectional statistical analysis. Alpha sequences that were out-of-frame and twin-shared showed an excess of low generation probability.

Template switching supplied a universal primer site; unique molecular identifiers were carried on the cDNA. Each CDR3 protein is one row after TCRdb ran MiXCR on the 5' RACE reads. The sample shows around 690,000 distinct CDR3 sequences, 21% of them seen only once. These records were also assigned to another study, of T cells expressing NK-cell markers. That source adds: Seven donors tested HCMV-seropositive and one tested seronegative among the eight sequenced.

This receptor was obtained from a woman between 18 and 29 years old in good health. The V call is TRBV5-4, the J call TRBJ2-5; D perhaps matches TRBD2 (6 bases). Input material: PBMCs. In DNA form, the CDR3 reads TGTGCCAGCAGCTTTCGGACGGGAGAGGCGGAGACCCAGTACTTC. This encodes CASSFRTGEAETQYF.